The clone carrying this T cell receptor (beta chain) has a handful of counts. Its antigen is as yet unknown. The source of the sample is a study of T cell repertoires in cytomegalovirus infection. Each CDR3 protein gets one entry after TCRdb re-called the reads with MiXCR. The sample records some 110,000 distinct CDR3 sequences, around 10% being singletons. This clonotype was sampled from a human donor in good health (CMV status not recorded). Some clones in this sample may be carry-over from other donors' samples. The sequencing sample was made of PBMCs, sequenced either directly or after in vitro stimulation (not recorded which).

In DNA, the CDR3 is TGTGCCAGCAGCTTAGCTGGGACGATGGCCAACGTCCTGACTTTC. It translates to CASSLAGTMANVLTF. The chain is built from TRBV7-6 and TRBJ2-6; D possibly uses TRBD1 or TRBD2 (5 bases each). V lost 0 bases, J lost 6 bases, and 9 bases lay in between. Germline V lookup: CDR1 SGHVS, CDR2 FNYEAQ. There are 15 residues in the CDR3. Full variable domain (rest looked up from reference TRBV7-6 and TRBJ2-6): GAGVSQSPRYKVTKRGQDVALRCDPISGHVSLYWYRQALGQGPEFLTYFNYEAQQDKSGLPNDRFSAERPEGSISTLTIQRTEQRDSAMYRCASSLAGTMANVLTFGAGSRLTVL.